This entry lists 9 T cell receptor beta chains sequenced from one sample in a study of OX40 agonist ivuxolimab in advanced cancers. TCRdb's copy holds only in-frame clones and misses some; the assay was immunoSEQ multiplex PCR. The sample holds roughly 50,000 clones; approximately 89% are singletons and the top ten take more than 5%. The sample was CD4+ or CD8+ T cells sorted from blood, taken in a trial of the OX40 agonist ivuxolimab. These receptors came from an adult with an advanced solid tumor such as melanoma, head and neck, liver or kidney cancer.

The chain is built from TRBV27 and TRBJ1-5; D might be TRBD1 (5 bases). This CDR3 has 13 amino acids. Germline loops: CDR1 MNHEY, CDR2 SMNVEV (reference sequence). V lost 5 bases and J lost 5, with 10 bases in between. CDR3 in DNA: TGTGCCAGCAGTCCAGGGATCCATCAGCCCCAGCATTTT. Its translation: CASSPGIHQPQHF.

V usage is TRBV19 and J usage is TRBJ1-1, with 11 bases lining up with TRBD1. CDR1 is LNHDA, CDR2 SQIVND, per germline (reference sequence). After removal of 7 bases from V and 3 bases from J, the junction contained 7 bases not matched to a gene. There are 15 residues in the CDR3. CDR3: CASIPGTGGYTEAFF. The CDR3 DNA sequence: TGTGCCAGTATTCCAGGGACAGGGGGTTACACTGAAGCTTTCTTT.

As concerns this clone: Additional DNA sequences in this sample encode the identical CDR3. The chain couples TRBV27 to TRBJ1-4; D remains ambiguous. V was cut by 2 bases and J by 0 bases, with 4 bases left in between. The germline gives CDR1 MNHEY, CDR2 SMNVEV (reference sequence). The CDR3 is 14 residues long. CDR3 region: CASSLIATNEKLFF. The CDR3 DNA follows: TGTGCCAGCAGTTTAATAGCAACTAATGAAAAACTGTTTTTT.

The V call is TRBV29-1, the J call TRBJ2-1; weak D call: TRBD2 (5 bases). The CDR3 runs 15 residues. Germline CDR1 is SQVTM and CDR2 is ANQGSEA. The germline V and J ends were trimmed by 2 bases and 2 bases, with 13 bases remaining between them. The CDR3 region has the DNA TGCAGCGTTGAACTTGCGGGTCTAACCTACAATGAGCAGTTCTTC. Translating it yields CSVELAGLTYNEQFF.

J is TRBJ2-1 and V is TRBV28; TRBD2 aligns across 12 bases. The J segment lost 5 bases and the V segment lost 4 bases, leaving 6 bases of the junction unmatched. The CDR3 is 16 amino acids. Germline CDR1 and CDR2: MDHEN and SYDVKM. CDR3 sequence: CASSWGTSGLNNEQFF. CDR3 bases: TGTGCCAGCAGTTGGGGGACTAGCGGGCTAAACAATGAGCAGTTCTTC.

V gene TRBV11-2 combines with J gene TRBJ2-7, with D unclear. There are 14 residues in the CDR3. In germline, CDR1 is SGHAT, CDR2 FQNNGV. V dropped 5 bases and J dropped 0 bases, with 11 bases sitting between them. The CDR3 is CASSQKASSYEQYF. CDR3 in DNA: TGTGCCAGCAGCCAGAAGGCAAGCTCCTACGAGCAGTACTTC.

The rearrangement joins TRBV28 to TRBJ1-2; 10 bases agree with TRBD1. CDR3 size: 14 residues. V was pared by 3 bases and J by 3 bases, with 1 base of the junction left unmatched. In germline, CDR1 is MDHEN, CDR2 SYDVKM. The CDR3 sequence is CASSLTGGDYGYTF. The CDR3 bases are TGTGCCAGCAGTTTGACAGGGGGCGACTATGGCTACACCTTC.

The V call is TRBV7-9, the J call TRBJ1-1; a weak D match, TRBD1 (6 bases). This CDR3 has 12 residues. Trimming cost V 10 bases and J 8 bases, with 17 bases left between them. Germline CDR1 is SEHNR and CDR2 is FQNEAQ (reference sequence). CDR3 nucleotide sequence: TGTGCCACCCTCCCGGCGGGACAAGAAGCTTTCTTT. Protein product: CATLPAGQEAFF.

This chain joins TRBV6-5 and TRBJ2-3; D is uncertain. The CDR3 extends over 12 amino acids. CDR1 and CDR2 from the germline V gene are MNHEY and SVGAGI. V shed 6 bases and J shed 4 bases, with 8 bases lying between them. CDR3 DNA: TGTGCCAGCAGCCCGAAAGCAGATACGCAGTATTTT. It encodes CASSPKADTQYF.